This T cell receptor beta chain was found in a study of T-cell reconstitution after alpha-beta-depleted transplantation in children. This clonotype turned up a few times. Preparation of the TCRbeta library used unique molecular identifiers. MiXCR, applied by TCRdb to the PCR reads, yields one record per CDR3 protein. This sample has 450,000 to 600,000 distinct CDR3 sequences, with around 20% found just once. Per the germline V gene, CDR1 is SGHRS and CDR2 is YFSETQ. The CDR3 runs 15 residues. V lost 1 base and J lost 0; bases outside the gene matches: 2. This material consisted of PBMCs from the stem cell graft donor, taken from the stem cell graft. The clonotype comes from a human donor who donated a stem cell graft to a child with acute lymphoblastic leukemia. The chain combines TRBV5-1 with TRBJ2-7, with TRBD2 matching 9 bases. This CDR3 reads CASSLWTSASYEQYF. In DNA, the CDR3 is TGCGCCAGCAGCTTGTGGACTAGCGCCTCCTACGAGCAGTACTTC.